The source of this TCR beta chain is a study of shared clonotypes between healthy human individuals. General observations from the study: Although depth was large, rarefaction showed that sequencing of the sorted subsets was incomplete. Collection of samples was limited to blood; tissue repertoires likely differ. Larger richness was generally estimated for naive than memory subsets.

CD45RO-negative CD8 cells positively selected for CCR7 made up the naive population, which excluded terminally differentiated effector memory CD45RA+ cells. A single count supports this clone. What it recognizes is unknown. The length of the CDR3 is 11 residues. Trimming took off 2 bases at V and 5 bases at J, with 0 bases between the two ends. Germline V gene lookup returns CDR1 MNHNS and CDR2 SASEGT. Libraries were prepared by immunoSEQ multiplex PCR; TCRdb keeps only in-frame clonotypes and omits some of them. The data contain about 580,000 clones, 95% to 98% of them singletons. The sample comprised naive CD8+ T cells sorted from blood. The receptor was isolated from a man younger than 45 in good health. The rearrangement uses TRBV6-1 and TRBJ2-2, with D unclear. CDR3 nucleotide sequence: TGTGCCAGCAGTGAAACCGGGGAGCTGTTTTTT. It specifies CASSETGELFF.